This is a list of T cell receptor beta chains from one sample in a study of early T cells in non-severe SARS-CoV-2 infection. TCRdb processed the 5' RACE reads anew with MiXCR; each CDR3 protein has one entry. The sample records some 55,000 distinct CDR3 sequences, roughly an eighth being singletons. The sequenced material came from whole blood. The source is an adult who was a healthcare worker with PCR-confirmed SARS-CoV-2 infection or an uninfected control (not recorded which). Both conserved end residues are part of each CDR3. Each record gives: D gene, V gene, J gene, clone size, CDR3 DNA, CDR3 protein. The D gene is left open where the match is weak. Size tells how often a clone was seen (once, few, many) or the class of an expanded clone, and some rows leave it out.

D gene: TRBD2; V gene: TRBV5-1; J gene: TRBJ2-2; clone size: many; CDR3 DNA: TGCGCCAGCAGCTTGGGTATAGCGGGAGTAACCGGGGAGCTGTTTTTT; CDR3 protein: CASSLGIAGVTGELFF
D gene: -; V gene: TRBV3-1; J gene: TRBJ2-1; clone size: -; CDR3 DNA: TGTGCCAGCAGCCCCCCCGGGGCCTACTCCTACAATGAGCAGTTCTTC; CDR3 protein: CASSPPGAYSYNEQFF
D gene: -; V gene: TRBV11-2; J gene: TRBJ2-2; clone size: few; CDR3 DNA: TGTGCCAGCAGCCCCCCGCTTTCCGGGGAGCTGTTTTTT; CDR3 protein: CASSPPLSGELFF
D gene: TRBD2; V gene: TRBV20-1; J gene: TRBJ2-7; clone size: -; CDR3 DNA: TGCAGTGCCACCCCTAGCGGCCAAACCTACGAGCAGTACTTC; CDR3 protein: CSATPSGQTYEQYF
D gene: -; V gene: TRBV9; J gene: TRBJ2-1; clone size: many; CDR3 DNA: TGTGCCAGCAGTACCACAGGGTCGAAAACAAATGAGCAGTTCTTC; CDR3 protein: CASSTTGSKTNEQFF
D gene: -; V gene: TRBV11-2; J gene: TRBJ2-5; clone size: many; CDR3 DNA: TGTGCCAGCAGCATAGGCCCAGCCATCTCCCAAGAGACCCAGTACTTC; CDR3 protein: CASSIGPAISQETQYF
D gene: -; V gene: TRBV4-2; J gene: TRBJ2-2; clone size: many; CDR3 DNA: TGTGCCAGCAGCCAAGCCGGGGAGGTTCCCGGGGAGCTGTTTTTT; CDR3 protein: CASSQAGEVPGELFF
D gene: TRBD2; V gene: TRBV10-3; J gene: TRBJ2-2; clone size: many; CDR3 DNA: TGTGCCATCAGTGGCGCCCTCCTAGCGGGGAAGCGGCCCGGGGAGCTGTTTTTT; CDR3 protein: CAISGALLAGKRPGELFF
D gene: -; V gene: TRBV3-1; J gene: TRBJ2-1; clone size: many; CDR3 DNA: TGTGCCAGCAGCCTACGAGGCGCAGGGGATGAGCAGTTCTTC; CDR3 protein: CASSLRGAGDEQFF
D gene: -; V gene: TRBV2; J gene: TRBJ1-5; clone size: many; CDR3 DNA: TGTGCCGGCGCGGGTCCAGGTCAGCCCCAGCATTTT; CDR3 protein: CAGAGPGQPQHF
D gene: -; V gene: TRBV28; J gene: TRBJ2-5; clone size: many; CDR3 DNA: TGTGCCAGCACCGACCCGCCGGGAGTGGAGACCCAGTACTTC; CDR3 protein: CASTDPPGVETQYF
D gene: -; V gene: TRBV2; J gene: TRBJ1-2; clone size: few; CDR3 DNA: TGTGCCAGCACCCTATGGGGGCCCTCAGGCTATGGCTACACCTTC; CDR3 protein: CASTLWGPSGYGYTF
D gene: TRBD1; V gene: TRBV28; J gene: TRBJ1-1; clone size: few; CDR3 DNA: TGTGCCAGCAGTTCGATTGACAGGGGGCTAGGGAACACTGAAGCTTTCTTT; CDR3 protein: CASSSIDRGLGNTEAFF
D gene: TRBD2; V gene: TRBV20-1; J gene: TRBJ2-1; clone size: many; CDR3 DNA: TGCAGTGCTAGAGGGGGACTAGCGACAAACTACAATGAGCAGTTCTTC; CDR3 protein: CSARGGLATNYNEQFF
D gene: -; V gene: TRBV20-1; J gene: TRBJ2-7; clone size: many; CDR3 DNA: TGCAGTGCTACGGGACATCGCACCTCCTACGAGCAGTACTTC; CDR3 protein: CSATGHRTSYEQYF
D gene: TRBD1; V gene: TRBV3-1; J gene: TRBJ2-7; clone size: few; CDR3 DNA: TGTGCCAGCACCCGACAGGGGAGCTCCTACGAGCAGTACTTC; CDR3 protein: CASTRQGSSYEQYF
D gene: -; V gene: TRBV7-9; J gene: TRBJ2-2; clone size: few; CDR3 DNA: TGTGCCAGCAGCCAGGACTCCGCGAACACCGGGGAGCTGTTTTTT; CDR3 protein: CASSQDSANTGELFF
D gene: TRBD2; V gene: TRBV9; J gene: TRBJ2-5; clone size: once; CDR3 DNA: TGTGCCAGCAGCGTAGGAGGTAGCGGGGGGCAAGAGACCCAGTACTTC; CDR3 protein: CASSVGGSGGQETQYF
D gene: TRBD1; V gene: TRBV18; J gene: TRBJ1-5; clone size: -; CDR3 DNA: TGTGCCAGCTCACGGGGGACAGGGGATCAGCCCCAGCATTTT; CDR3 protein: CASSRGTGDQPQHF
D gene: TRBD1; V gene: TRBV7-6; J gene: TRBJ1-1; clone size: many; CDR3 DNA: TGTGCCAGCAGCTTCGGAGGGACACAGGGGTACACTGAAGCTTTCTTT; CDR3 protein: CASSFGGTQGYTEAFF
D gene: -; V gene: TRBV6-6; J gene: TRBJ1-1; clone size: many; CDR3 DNA: TGTGCCAGCAGTTACTTTGTAGGAGGGGAGGTGAAAGTGGGAGCTTTCTTT; CDR3 protein: CASSYFVGGEVKVGAFF
D gene: TRBD1; V gene: TRBV29-1; J gene: TRBJ1-1; clone size: few; CDR3 DNA: TGCAGCGCGGACAGGGGAGATTGGACTGAAGCTTTCTTT; CDR3 protein: CSADRGDWTEAFF
D gene: -; V gene: TRBV12-3/TRBV12-4; J gene: TRBJ2-4; clone size: many; CDR3 DNA: TGTGCCAGCAGTTTCGGAGGCGCCAAAAACATTCAGTACTTC; CDR3 protein: CASSFGGAKNIQYF
D gene: -; V gene: TRBV7-9; J gene: TRBJ2-3; clone size: few; CDR3 DNA: TGTGCCAGCAGCTTAGGATCCGGGTTCGCAGATACGCAGTATTTT; CDR3 protein: CASSLGSGFADTQYF